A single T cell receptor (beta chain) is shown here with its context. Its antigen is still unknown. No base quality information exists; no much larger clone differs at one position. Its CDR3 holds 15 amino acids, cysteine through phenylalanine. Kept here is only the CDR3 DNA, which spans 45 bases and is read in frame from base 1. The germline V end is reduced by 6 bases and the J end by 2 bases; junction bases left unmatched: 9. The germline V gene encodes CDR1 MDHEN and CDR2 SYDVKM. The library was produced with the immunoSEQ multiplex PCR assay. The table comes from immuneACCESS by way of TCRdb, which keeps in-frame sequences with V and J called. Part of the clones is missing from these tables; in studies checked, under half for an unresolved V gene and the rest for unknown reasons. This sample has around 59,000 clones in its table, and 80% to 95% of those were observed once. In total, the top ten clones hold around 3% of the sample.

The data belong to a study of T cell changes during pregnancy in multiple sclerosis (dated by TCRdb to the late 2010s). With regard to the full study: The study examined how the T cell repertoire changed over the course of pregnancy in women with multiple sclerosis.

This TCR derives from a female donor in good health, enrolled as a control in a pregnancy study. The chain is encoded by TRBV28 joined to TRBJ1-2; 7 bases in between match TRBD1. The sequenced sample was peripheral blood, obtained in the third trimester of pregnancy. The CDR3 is CASSLPGQPNYGYTF. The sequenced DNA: TGTGCCAGCAGCCTACCGGGACAGCCCAACTATGGCTACACCTTC.